This T cell receptor (beta chain) was observed in a study of cytomegalovirus exposure and HLA in healthy donors. The PCR contained 60 Vbeta and 13 Jbeta primers. Only in-frame clones appear in the TCRdb table, and some are missing; sequencing was by immunoSEQ multiplex PCR. The sample yields around 130,000 clones, 70% to 80% seen once. Germline values: CDR1 LNHDA, CDR2 SQIVND (reference sequence). The V end was cut by 4 bases, the J end by 3 bases, with 15 bases between. The CDR3 contains 15 residues. The material sequenced was PBMCs. This chain uses TRBV19 with TRBJ2-5, with D tentatively TRBD2 (6 bases). The TCR comes from a woman in her sixties in good health and CMV-seropositive. The CDR3 nucleotides read TGTGCCAGTAGTACCCGACTAGTCGGCGAAGAGACCCAGTACTTC. Translated: CASSTRLVGEETQYF.